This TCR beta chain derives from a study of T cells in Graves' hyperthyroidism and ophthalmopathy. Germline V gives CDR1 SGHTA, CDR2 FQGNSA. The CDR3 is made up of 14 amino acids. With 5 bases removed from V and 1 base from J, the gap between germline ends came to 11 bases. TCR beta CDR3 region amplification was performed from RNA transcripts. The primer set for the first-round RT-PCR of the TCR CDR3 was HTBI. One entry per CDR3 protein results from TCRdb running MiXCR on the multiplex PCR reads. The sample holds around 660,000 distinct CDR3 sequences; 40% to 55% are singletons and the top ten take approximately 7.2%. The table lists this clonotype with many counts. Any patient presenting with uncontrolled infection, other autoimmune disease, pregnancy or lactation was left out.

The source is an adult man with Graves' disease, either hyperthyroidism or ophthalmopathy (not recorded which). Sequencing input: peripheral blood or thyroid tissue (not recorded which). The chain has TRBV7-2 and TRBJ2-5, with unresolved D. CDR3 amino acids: CASSKVSRQETQYF. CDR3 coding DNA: TGTGCCAGCAGCAAAGTCAGCCGCCAAGAGACCCAGTACTTC.